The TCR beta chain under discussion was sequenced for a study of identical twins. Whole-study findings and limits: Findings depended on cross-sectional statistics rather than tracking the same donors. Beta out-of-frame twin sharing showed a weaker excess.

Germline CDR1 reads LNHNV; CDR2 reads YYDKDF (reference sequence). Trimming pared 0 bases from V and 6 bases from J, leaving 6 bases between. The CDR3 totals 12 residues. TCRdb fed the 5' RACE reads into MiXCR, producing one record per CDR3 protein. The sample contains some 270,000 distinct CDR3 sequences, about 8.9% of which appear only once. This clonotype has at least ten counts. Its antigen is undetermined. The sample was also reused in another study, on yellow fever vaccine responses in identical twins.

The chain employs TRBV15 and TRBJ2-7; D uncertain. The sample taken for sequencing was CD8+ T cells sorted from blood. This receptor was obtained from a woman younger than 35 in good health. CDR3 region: CATSRDAAEQYF. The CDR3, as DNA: TGTGCCACCAGCAGAGATGCGGCCGAGCAGTACTTC.